These 22 T cell receptor beta chains came from one sample sequenced in a study of OX40 agonist ivuxolimab in advanced cancers. Method: immunoSEQ multiplex PCR; TCRdb's copy keeps in-frame clones and lacks some. Here the sample spans under 50,000 clones, over 75% being singletons. Material: CD4+ or CD8+ T cells sorted from blood, obtained in a trial of the OX40 agonist ivuxolimab. The origin of the receptors is an adult with an advanced solid tumor such as melanoma, head and neck, liver or kidney cancer.

The chain joins TRBV5-1 to TRBJ1-2, with D possibly being TRBD1 (5 bases). The germline V and J ends were trimmed by 5 bases and 3 bases, with 11 bases remaining between them. Germline CDR1 is SGHRS and CDR2 is YFSETQ. The CDR3 runs 13 residues. CDR3 sequence: CASSTGTDYGYTF. CDR3 coding DNA: TGCGCCAGCAGTACCGGGACGGACTATGGCTACACCTTC.

V is TRBV6-5 and J is TRBJ1-5; tentatively, D is TRBD1 (6 bases). CDR3 length: 15 residues. Germline V gives CDR1 MNHEY, CDR2 SVGAGI. V dropped 6 bases and J dropped 4 bases, with 16 bases sitting between them. CDR3 bases: TGTGCCAGCAGAGGTCGTGGGGGCATGAATCAGCCCCAGCATTTT. Its protein product is CASRGRGGMNQPQHF.

The chain couples TRBV2 to TRBJ1-2, with 7 bases matching TRBD1. CDR3 size: 15 residues. V trimming: 5 bases; J trimming: 5 bases; junction bases outside the gene matches: 11. Germline CDR1 reads SNHLY; CDR2 reads FYNNEI. This chain's CDR3 is CASSITGESGYGYTF. In DNA, the CDR3 is TGTGCCAGCAGTATCACAGGGGAGAGTGGTTATGGCTACACCTTC.

The chain combines TRBV7-9 with TRBJ1-1; unclear D gene. The V end was cut by 8 bases, the J end by 5 bases, with 15 bases between. In germline, CDR1 is SEHNR, CDR2 FQNEAQ (reference sequence). The CDR3 consists of 13 residues. The CDR3: CASGKREVTEAFF. The CDR3 region has the DNA TGTGCCAGCGGGAAGAGGGAAGTGACTGAAGCTTTCTTT. The variable domain in full, completed from reference TRBV7-9 and TRBJ1-1, reads DTGVSQNPRHKITKRGQNVTFRCDPISEHNRLYWYRQTLGQGPEFLTYFQNEAQLEKSRLLSDRFSAERPKGSFSTLEIQRTEQGDSAMYLCASGKREVTEAFFGQGTRLTVV.

The chain recombines TRBV12-5 with TRBJ2-1; D gene uncertain. V shed 1 base and J shed 9 bases, with 4 bases lying between them. Germline V lookup: CDR1 LGHNT, CDR2 FRNRAP. The CDR3 loop spans 11 amino acids. For the CDR3, the DNA is TGTGCTAGTGGTTTGGGTACTGAGCAGTTCTTC. The encoded protein is CASGLGTEQFF.

The gene calls are TRBV11-2 and TRBJ2-3; no definite D call. The CDR3 has 13 residues. V lost 1 base to trimming and J lost 9 bases, with 11 bases between them. Germline lookup yields CDR1 SGHAT and CDR2 FQNNGV. The CDR3 spells CASSLGSKQTQYF. DNA of the CDR3: TGTGCCAGCAGCTTAGGGTCGAAACAAACGCAGTATTTT.

J is TRBJ1-2 and V is TRBV2, with a possible D match to TRBD1 (6 bases). The CDR3 runs 14 residues. Germline V CDR1 and CDR2: SNHLY, FYNNEI. The V gene lost 5 bases and the J gene lost 7 bases, with 17 bases spanning the gap. CDR3 sequence (DNA): TGTGCCAGCAGTTCGGGACATCCTTTGGGTGGCTACACCTTC. It codes for CASSSGHPLGGYTF.

This clone was seen only a few times. Other DNA sequences within the sample encode an identical CDR3. J is TRBJ2-1 and V is TRBV27; D is unresolved. Germline V CDR1 and CDR2: MNHEY, SMNVEV (reference sequence). CDR3 length equals 13 residues. V gave up 6 bases and J gave up 5 bases, with 11 bases separating them. The chain's CDR3 is CASSRGRNNEQFF. DNA of the CDR3: TGTGCCAGCAGCCGAGGCAGGAACAATGAGCAGTTCTTC.

The chain joins TRBV28 to TRBJ1-5; no definite D call. Looked up from germline, CDR1 is MDHEN and CDR2 is SYDVKM. The CDR3 consists of 10 residues. V was shortened by 7 bases and J by 9 bases, with 7 bases between the two germline ends. The chain's CDR3 is CASNTGPQHF. CDR3 nucleotides: TGTGCCAGCAATACCGGGCCCCAGCATTTT. Full variable domain (remainder filled in from reference TRBV28 and TRBJ1-5): DVKVTQSSRYLVKRTGEKVFLECVQDMDHENMFWYRQDPGLGLRLIYFSYDVKMKEKGDIPEGYSVSREKKERFSLILESASTNQTSMYLCASNTGPQHFGDGTRLSIL.

V is TRBV11-1 and J is TRBJ2-3, with D possibly being TRBD1 (6 bases). Germline V lookup: CDR1 SGHAT, CDR2 FQDESV (reference sequence). This CDR3 is built from 12 residues. The ends were cut back, 5 bases at V and 3 bases at J, with 6 bases in the middle. DNA for the CDR3: TGTGCCAGCAGCAGGGGGACAGATACGCAGTATTTT. Translation gives CASSRGTDTQYF.

The V gene is TRBV18, the J gene TRBJ2-2, with TRBD1 identical over 7 bases. There are 13 residues in the CDR3. Trimming cost V 8 bases and J 7 bases; bases outside gene matches: 7. Germline V gene lookup returns CDR1 KGHSH and CDR2 LQKENI. The CDR3 nucleotides are TGTGCCAGCGCCGGGACAGCAAACGGGGAGCTGTTTTTT. As protein: CASAGTANGELFF. The full variable domain, completed using reference TRBV18 and TRBJ2-2, is NAGVMQNPRHLVRRRGQEARLRCSPMKGHSHVYWYRQLPEEGLKFMVYLQKENIIDESGMPKERFSAEFPKEGPSILRIQQVVRGDSAAYFCASAGTANGELFFGEGSRLTVL.

The rearrangement joins TRBV2 to TRBJ2-5; D may be TRBD2 (6 bases). V was pared by 3 bases and J by 3 bases, with 14 bases between. CDR1 is SNHLY and CDR2 is FYNNEI in the germline V gene. The CDR3 spans 15 residues. In nucleotides, the CDR3 is TGTGCCAGCAGTGACGGGAGAGGTGGGGAAGAGACCCAGTACTTC. Translation gives CASSDGRGGEETQYF.

The V gene is TRBV29-1, the J gene TRBJ1-5, with 7 bases that match TRBD1. CDR3 size: 15 residues. Germline V gives CDR1 SQVTM, CDR2 ANQGSEA. V gave up 4 bases and J gave up 0 bases; unmatched junction bases: 6. Written as DNA, the CDR3 is TGCAGCGTTGCCGTAACAGGGGATAGCAATCAGCCCCAGCATTTT. Residues: CSVAVTGDSNQPQHF. Variable domain in full (rest from reference TRBV29-1 and TRBJ1-5): SAVISQKPSRDICQRGTSLTIQCQVDSQVTMMFWYRQQPGQSLTLIATANQGSEATYESGFVIDKFPISRPNLTFSTLTVSNMSPEDSSIYLCSVAVTGDSNQPQHFGDGTRLSIL.

The chain links TRBV15 to TRBJ1-1; TRBD1 might be the D (6 bases). Germline CDR1 is LNHNV and CDR2 is YYDKDF (reference sequence). V was shortened by 0 bases and J by 8 bases, with 13 bases between the two germline ends. The CDR3 spans 14 residues. DNA for the CDR3: TGTGCCACCAGCAGAGATCGAGAGGGGGGGGAAGCTTTCTTT. Translating gives CATSRDREGGEAFF. Supplemented by reference TRBV15 and TRBJ1-1, the full variable domain reads DAMVIQNPRYQVTQFGKPVTLSCSQTLNHNVMYWYQQKSSQAPKLLFHYYDKDFNNEADTPDNFQSRRPNTSFCFLDIRSPGLGDTAMYLCATSRDREGGEAFFGQGTRLTVV.

This chain joins TRBV29-1 and TRBJ1-2; D not resolved. The CDR3 is 14 residues long. Trimming pared 4 bases from V and 6 bases from J, leaving 18 bases between. In germline, CDR1 is SQVTM, CDR2 ANQGSEA. CDR3 sequence (DNA): TGCAGCGTTGGACCCGGTGGGGTTTCTGATGGCTACACCTTC. It codes for CSVGPGGVSDGYTF.

The rearrangement links TRBV5-1 to TRBJ2-2; 7 bases fit TRBD2. CDR1 and CDR2 (germline): SGHRS, YFSETQ. After removal of 1 base from V and 4 bases from J, the junction contained 10 bases not matched to a gene. There are 17 residues in the CDR3. The CDR3 coding sequence is TGCGCCAGCAGCTTGTCTGGAGCGGGAACGGGCACCGGGGAGCTGTTTTTT. Protein sequence: CASSLSGAGTGTGELFF. Variable domain in full (rest from reference TRBV5-1 and TRBJ2-2): KAGVTQTPRYLIKTRGQQVTLSCSPISGHRSVSWYQQTPGQGLQFLFEYFSETQRNKGNFPGRFSGRQFSNSRSEMNVSTLELGDSALYLCASSLSGAGTGTGELFFGEGSRLTVL.

The table lists this clone with a count of one. The chain links TRBV9 to TRBJ2-2, with a weak D call TRBD2 (6 bases). The CDR3 runs 15 residues. V was trimmed by 0 bases and J by 3 bases, leaving 9 bases between them. In germline, CDR1 is SGDLS, CDR2 YYNGEE. This CDR3 is CASSVVPGDTGELFF. The CDR3 DNA reads as TGTGCCAGCAGCGTAGTTCCGGGGGACACCGGGGAGCTGTTTTTT.

CDR3 DNA: TGTGCCAGCAGCGTAGCTGGTTCTGGGGCCAACGTCCTGACTTTC. Protein: CASSVAGSGANVLTF. The chain links TRBV9 to TRBJ2-6; D not resolved. Per the germline V gene, CDR1 is SGDLS and CDR2 is YYNGEE. The CDR3 runs 15 residues. V lost 0 bases and J lost 1, with 5 bases in between.

The chain combines TRBV28 with TRBJ1-1, with D uncertain. CDR3 length: 13 amino acids. Trimming took 3 bases from V and 9 from J, leaving 14 bases between them. Germline values: CDR1 MDHEN, CDR2 SYDVKM. Written as DNA, the CDR3 is TGTGCCAGCAGTTTCCCCAATCCGGCGAAAGCTTTCTTT. Its protein is CASSFPNPAKAFF.

This chain joins TRBV6-5 and TRBJ1-6; a possible D gene is TRBD1 (5 bases). CDR1 and CDR2 from the germline V gene are MNHEY and SVGAGI. Trimming pared 2 bases from V and 9 bases from J, leaving 17 bases between. The CDR3 has 16 residues. The CDR3 protein is CASSYGSGGMVSPLHF. The CDR3 region has the DNA TGTGCCAGCAGTTACGGGTCCGGGGGTATGGTTTCACCCCTCCACTTT.

This chain uses TRBV7-3 with TRBJ2-1, with TRBD1 matching 9 bases. The CDR3 length is 15 residues. The V gene end was trimmed by 5 bases and the J gene end by 4 bases; junction bases not matched to a gene: 6. Germline values: CDR1 SGHTA, CDR2 FQGTGA. CDR3 region: CASSRDRATYNEQFF. CDR3 nucleotide sequence: TGTGCCAGCAGCCGGGACAGGGCCACTTACAATGAGCAGTTCTTC.

The rearrangement links TRBV6-1 to TRBJ2-1; 8 positions match TRBD2. Looked up from germline, CDR1 is MNHNS and CDR2 is SASEGT. The CDR3 has 17 residues. Trimming cost V 3 bases and J 0 bases; bases outside gene matches: 7. The CDR3 DNA sequence: TGTGCCAGCAGTGAGCCAGCGGGGGCCTACTCCTACAATGAGCAGTTCTTC. The encoded protein is CASSEPAGAYSYNEQFF.